This T cell receptor beta chain was identified in a study of control samples from healthy donors and cancer patients. Here immunoSEQ multiplex PCR was the method, and the copy in TCRdb shows in-frame clones only, minus some. The sample gives 150,000 or so clones, roughly 93% of which show up once; more than 4.5% is in the top ten. Sequences were obtained from blood. The source is a man aged 18 to 29 in good health.

The chain's CDR3 is CSASSRGALVNEQFF. The CDR3, as DNA: TGCAGTGCTAGTTCACGGGGGGCCCTTGTCAATGAGCAGTTCTTC. The rearrangement uses TRBV20-1 and TRBJ2-1; the D gene is possibly TRBD2 (7 bases). The CDR3 runs to 15 residues. Germline CDR1 DFQATT, CDR2 SNEGSKA (reference sequence). Trimming pared 3 bases from V and 6 bases from J, leaving 18 bases between.